These T cell receptor beta chains were read from a single sample in a study of blood T cell repertoires in COVID-19. The repertoire was sequenced with immunoSEQ multiplex PCR; TCRdb's copy has only in-frame clones and lacks some. The table has approximately 250,000 clones, about four fifths seen once; the top ten hold more than 1.5%. What was sequenced was peripheral blood. The receptors stem from a woman aged 35 to 49 who had recovered from COVID-19. Both conserved end residues are part of each CDR3. D genes are given only for firm matches. Clone size is stated in some rows and not others, as once, few, many or a class when expanded.

v_gene	d_gene	abundance	j_gene	CDR3nt	CDR3aa
TRBV9	NA	NA	TRBJ1-1	TGTGCCAGCAGCGTCGGACCCCGGGAGGAGGCTTTCTTT	CASSVGPREEAFF
TRBV19	NA	NA	TRBJ1-1	TGTGCCAGTAGTCTCCCCCGGGGGGGCAGGTTGCACACTGAAGCTTTCTTT	CASSLPRGGRLHTEAFF
TRBV12-3/TRBV12-4	NA	NA	TRBJ2-7	TGTGCCAGCAGTCCAGGGGCATCCTACGAGCAGTACTTC	CASSPGASYEQYF
TRBV6-5	NA	NA	TRBJ1-1	TGTGCCAGCAGTCGTAGAGCGTCTGAAGCTTTCTTT	CASSRRASEAFF
TRBV14	NA	NA	TRBJ2-5	TGTGCCAGCAGCCACTACTCGCAAGAGACCCAGTACTTC	CASSHYSQETQYF
TRBV28	NA	NA	TRBJ2-7	TGTGCCAGCAGTTTTTCCCAGGGGTACGAGCAGTACTTC	CASSFSQGYEQYF
TRBV14	TRBD1	few	TRBJ2-5	TGTGCCAGCAGCCAAGACCCGGGACAGGGGCAGGGGCAAGAGACCCAGTACTTC	CASSQDPGQGQGQETQYF
TRBV19	NA	NA	TRBJ2-6	TGTGCCAGTAGATCACAGGGTTCTGGGGCCAACGTCCTGACTTTC	CASRSQGSGANVLTF
TRBV6-5	NA	NA	TRBJ1-5	TGTGCCAGCAGTCCGGAGGCGGCCGACGTTGGGCCCCAGCATTTT	CASSPEAADVGPQHF
TRBV7-9	TRBD2	NA	TRBJ2-1	TGTGCCAGCAGCTTTGGACTAGCGGGGGCAGGTGAGCAGTTCTTC	CASSFGLAGAGEQFF
TRBV7-9	NA	NA	TRBJ2-1	TGTGCCAGCAGCTTAAAAGGGGCCATCTACAATGAGCAGTTCTTC	CASSLKGAIYNEQFF
TRBV10-2	TRBD2	NA	TRBJ2-1	TGCGCCAGCAGTCGGACTAGCGGGGGGACCCTTCGTGGGAGCTCCTACAATGAGCAGTTCTTC	CASSRTSGGTLRGSSYNEQFF
TRBV19	NA	NA	TRBJ1-5	TGTGCCAGTAGGAGTTTCAATCAGCCCCAGCATTTT	CASRSFNQPQHF
TRBV3-1/TRBV3-2	NA	NA	TRBJ1-2	TGTGCCAGCAGCCCAGACGGGGACACGATTAACTATGGCTACACCTTC	CASSPDGDTINYGYTF
TRBV27	NA	few	TRBJ2-1	TGTGCCAGCAGTCCCCACCCCCCGGACAACAATGAGCAGTTCTTC	CASSPHPPDNNEQFF
TRBV28	NA	NA	TRBJ2-7	TGTGCCAGCAGTTTCTCCTCCCCCGAGCAGTACTTC	CASSFSSPEQYF
TRBV11-2	NA	NA	TRBJ1-6	TGTGCCAGCAGCCGAGGGAACTATAATTCACCCCTCCACTTT	CASSRGNYNSPLHF
TRBV5-1	NA	NA	TRBJ1-2	TGCGCCAGCAGCTCGGACAGATCCTATGGCTACACCTTC	CASSSDRSYGYTF